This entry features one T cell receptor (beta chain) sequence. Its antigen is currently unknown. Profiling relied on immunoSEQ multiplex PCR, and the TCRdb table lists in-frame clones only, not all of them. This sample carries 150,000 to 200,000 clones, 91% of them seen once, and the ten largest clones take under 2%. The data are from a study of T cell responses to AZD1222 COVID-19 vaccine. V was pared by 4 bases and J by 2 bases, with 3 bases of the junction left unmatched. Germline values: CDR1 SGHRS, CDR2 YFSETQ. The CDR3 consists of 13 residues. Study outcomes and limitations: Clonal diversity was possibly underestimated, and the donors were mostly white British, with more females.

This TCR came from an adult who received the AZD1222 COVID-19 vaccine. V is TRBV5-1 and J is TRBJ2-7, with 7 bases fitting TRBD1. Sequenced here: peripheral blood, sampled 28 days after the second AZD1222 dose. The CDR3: CASSRDSPYEQYF. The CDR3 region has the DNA TGCGCCAGCAGCAGGGACAGCCCCTACGAGCAGTACTTC.